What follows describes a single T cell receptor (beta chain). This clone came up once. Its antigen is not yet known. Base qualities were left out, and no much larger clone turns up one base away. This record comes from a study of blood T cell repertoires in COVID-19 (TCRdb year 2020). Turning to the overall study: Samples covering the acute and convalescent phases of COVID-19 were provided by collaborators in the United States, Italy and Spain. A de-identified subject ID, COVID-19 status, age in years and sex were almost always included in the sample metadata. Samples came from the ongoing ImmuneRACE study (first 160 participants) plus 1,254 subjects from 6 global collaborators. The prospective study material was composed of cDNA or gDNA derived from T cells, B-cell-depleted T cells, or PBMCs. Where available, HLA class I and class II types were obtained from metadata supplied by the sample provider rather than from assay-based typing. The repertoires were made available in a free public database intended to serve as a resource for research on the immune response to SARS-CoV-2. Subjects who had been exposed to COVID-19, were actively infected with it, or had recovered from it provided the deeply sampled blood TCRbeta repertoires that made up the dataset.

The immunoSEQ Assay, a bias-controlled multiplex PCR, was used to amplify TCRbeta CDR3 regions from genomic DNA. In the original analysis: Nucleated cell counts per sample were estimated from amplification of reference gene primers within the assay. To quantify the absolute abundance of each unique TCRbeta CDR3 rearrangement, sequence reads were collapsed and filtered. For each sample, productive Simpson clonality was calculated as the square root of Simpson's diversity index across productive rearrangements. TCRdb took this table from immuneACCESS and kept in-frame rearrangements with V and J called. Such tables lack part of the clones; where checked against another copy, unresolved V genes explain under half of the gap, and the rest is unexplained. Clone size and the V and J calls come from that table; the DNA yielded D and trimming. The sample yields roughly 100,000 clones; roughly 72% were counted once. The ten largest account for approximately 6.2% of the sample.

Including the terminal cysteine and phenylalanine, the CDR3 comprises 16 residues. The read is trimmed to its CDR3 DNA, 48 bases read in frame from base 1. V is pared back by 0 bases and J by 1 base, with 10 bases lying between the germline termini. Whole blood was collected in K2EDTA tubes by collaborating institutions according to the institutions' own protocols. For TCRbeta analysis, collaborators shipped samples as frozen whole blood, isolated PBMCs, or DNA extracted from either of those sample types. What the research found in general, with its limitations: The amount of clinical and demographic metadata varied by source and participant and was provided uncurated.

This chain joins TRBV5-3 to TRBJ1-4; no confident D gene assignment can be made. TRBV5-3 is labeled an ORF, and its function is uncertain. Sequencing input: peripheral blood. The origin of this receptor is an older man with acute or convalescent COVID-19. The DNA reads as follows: TGTGCCAGAAGCTTGGGTCTCCGGAGAACTAATGAAAAACTGTTTTTT. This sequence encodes CARSLGLRRTNEKLFF.